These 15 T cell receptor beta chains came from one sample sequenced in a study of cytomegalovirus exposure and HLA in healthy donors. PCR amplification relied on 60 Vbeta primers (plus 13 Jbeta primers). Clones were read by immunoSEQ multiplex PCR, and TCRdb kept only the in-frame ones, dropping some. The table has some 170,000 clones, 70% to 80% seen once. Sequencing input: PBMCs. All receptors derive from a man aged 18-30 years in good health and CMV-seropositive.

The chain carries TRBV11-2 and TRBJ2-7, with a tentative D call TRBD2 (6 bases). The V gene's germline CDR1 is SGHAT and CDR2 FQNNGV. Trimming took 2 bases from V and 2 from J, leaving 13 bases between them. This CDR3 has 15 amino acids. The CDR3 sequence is CASSLNVRGTYEQYF. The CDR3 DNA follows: TGTGCCAGCAGCTTAAACGTGCGGGGTACCTACGAGCAGTACTTC.

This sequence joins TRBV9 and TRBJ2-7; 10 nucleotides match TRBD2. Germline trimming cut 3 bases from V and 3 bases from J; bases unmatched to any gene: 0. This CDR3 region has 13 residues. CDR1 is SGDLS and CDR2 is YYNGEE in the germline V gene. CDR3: CASSGTSGYEQYF. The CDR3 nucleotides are TGTGCCAGCAGCGGGACTAGCGGCTACGAGCAGTACTTC.

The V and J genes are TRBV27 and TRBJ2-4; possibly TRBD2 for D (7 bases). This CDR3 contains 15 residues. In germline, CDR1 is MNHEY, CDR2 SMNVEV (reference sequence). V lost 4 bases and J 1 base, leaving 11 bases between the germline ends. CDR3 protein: CASSSGGQAKNIQYF. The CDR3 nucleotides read TGTGCCAGCAGTTCCGGGGGGCAGGCCAAAAACATTCAGTACTTC.

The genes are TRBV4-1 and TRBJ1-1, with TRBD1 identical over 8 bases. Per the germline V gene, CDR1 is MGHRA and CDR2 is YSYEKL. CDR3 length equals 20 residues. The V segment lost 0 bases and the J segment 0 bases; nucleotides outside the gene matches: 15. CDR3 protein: CASSQDWGQAGGYMNTEAFF. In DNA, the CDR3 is TGCGCCAGCAGCCAAGATTGGGGTCAGGCAGGGGGCTATATGAACACTGAAGCTTTCTTT.

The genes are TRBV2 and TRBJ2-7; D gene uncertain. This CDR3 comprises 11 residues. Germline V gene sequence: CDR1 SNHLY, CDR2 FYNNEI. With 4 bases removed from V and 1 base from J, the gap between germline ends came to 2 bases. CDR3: CASSASYEQYF. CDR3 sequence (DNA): TGTGCCAGCAGTGCGTCCTACGAGCAGTACTTC.

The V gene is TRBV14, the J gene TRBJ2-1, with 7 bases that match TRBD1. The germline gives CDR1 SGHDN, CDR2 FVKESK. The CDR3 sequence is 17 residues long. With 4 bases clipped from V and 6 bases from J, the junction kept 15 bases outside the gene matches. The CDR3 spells CASSPKIRDRLPNEQFF. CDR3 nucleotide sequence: TGTGCCAGCAGCCCCAAAATACGGGACAGACTACCCAATGAGCAGTTCTTC.

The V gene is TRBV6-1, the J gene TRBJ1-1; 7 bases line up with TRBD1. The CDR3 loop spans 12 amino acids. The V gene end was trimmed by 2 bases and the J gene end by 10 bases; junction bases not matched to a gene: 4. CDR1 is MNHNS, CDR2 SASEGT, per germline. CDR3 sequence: CASSEFRGLAFF. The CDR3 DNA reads TGTGCCAGCAGTGAATTTAGGGGGCTAGCTTTCTTT.

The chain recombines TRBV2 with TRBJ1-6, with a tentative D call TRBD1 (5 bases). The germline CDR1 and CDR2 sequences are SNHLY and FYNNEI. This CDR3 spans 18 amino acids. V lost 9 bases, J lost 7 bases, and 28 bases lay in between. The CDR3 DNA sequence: TGTGCCAGTCCCAGGGTTGACGGGTCCCCATCTTGGAATTCACCCCTCCACTTT. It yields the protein CASPRVDGSPSWNSPLHF.

The CDR3 region is CASSYDGEKLFF. In DNA, the CDR3 is TGTGCCAGCAGTTACGATGGCGAAAAACTGTTTTTT. This chain uses TRBV27 with TRBJ1-4; D uncertain. This CDR3 contains 12 residues. Trimming removed 4 bases from V and 8 bases from J, with 8 bases in between. Germline CDR1 is MNHEY and CDR2 is SMNVEV (reference sequence).

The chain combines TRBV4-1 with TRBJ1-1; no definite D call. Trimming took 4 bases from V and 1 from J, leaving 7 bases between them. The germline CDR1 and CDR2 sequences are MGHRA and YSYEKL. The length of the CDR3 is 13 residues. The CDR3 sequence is CASSPRQNTEAFF. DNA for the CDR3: TGCGCCAGCAGCCCGAGACAGAACACTGAAGCTTTCTTT.

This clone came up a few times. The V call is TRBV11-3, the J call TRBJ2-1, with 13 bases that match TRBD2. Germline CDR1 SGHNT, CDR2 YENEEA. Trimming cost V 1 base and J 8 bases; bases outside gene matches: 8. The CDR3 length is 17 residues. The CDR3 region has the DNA TGTGCCAGCAGCTTAGGGACTAGCGGGGGACCAGAGGATGAGCAGTTCTTC. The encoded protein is CASSLGTSGGPEDEQFF. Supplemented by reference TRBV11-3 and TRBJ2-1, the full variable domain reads EAGVVQSPRYKIIEKKQPVAFWCNPISGHNTLYWYLQNLGQGPELLIRYENEEAVDDSQLPKDRFSAERLKGVDSTLKIQPAELGDSAVYLCASSLGTSGGPEDEQFFGPGTRLTVL.

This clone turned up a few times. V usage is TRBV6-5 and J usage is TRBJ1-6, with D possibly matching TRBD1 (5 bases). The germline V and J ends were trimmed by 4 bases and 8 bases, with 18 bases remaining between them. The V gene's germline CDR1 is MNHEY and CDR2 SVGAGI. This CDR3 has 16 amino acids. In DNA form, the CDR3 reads TGTGCCAGCAGTTCCCCTTCGCGGGGGAGGGATTCACCCCTCCACTTT. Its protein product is CASSSPSRGRDSPLHF.

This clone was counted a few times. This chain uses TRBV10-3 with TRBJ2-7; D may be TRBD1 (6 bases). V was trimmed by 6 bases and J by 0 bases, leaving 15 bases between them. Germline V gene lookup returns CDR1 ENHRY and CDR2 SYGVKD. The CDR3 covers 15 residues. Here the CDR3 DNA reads TGTGCCATCAGCCTAATACAGGGAAGCTCCTACGAGCAGTACTTC. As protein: CAISLIQGSSYEQYF.

CDR3: CASSMSSEETQYF. DNA of the CDR3: TGTGCCAGCAGCATGTCTAGCGAAGAGACCCAGTACTTC. J is TRBJ2-5 and V is TRBV7-9, with TRBD2 as a possible D gene (6 bases). Germline-derived CDR1 and CDR2 are SEHNR and FQNEAQ (reference sequence). The V end was cut by 5 bases, the J end by 3 bases, with 10 bases between. The CDR3 consists of 13 residues.

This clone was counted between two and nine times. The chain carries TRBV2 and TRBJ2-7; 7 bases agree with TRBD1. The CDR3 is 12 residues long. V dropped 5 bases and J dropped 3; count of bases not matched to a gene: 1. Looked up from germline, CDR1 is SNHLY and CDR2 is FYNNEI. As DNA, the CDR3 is TGTGCCAGCAGTCGGGACAGCTACGAGCAGTACTTC. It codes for CASSRDSYEQYF.